These T cell receptor beta chains were read from a single sample in a study of blood T cell repertoires in COVID-19. Generated by immunoSEQ multiplex PCR, the TCRdb table keeps only in-frame clones and is missing some. In the table there are approximately 150,000 clones, about nine tenths of which are singletons. Input material: PBMCs or T cells enriched from blood (not recorded which). The receptors come from a man between 60 and 70 years old who had recovered from COVID-19. Each CDR3 is given with its conserved first and last residue. Clone size is given for some rows only: seen once, a few or many times, or a class if the clone is expanded.

V gene: TRBV18; clone size: few; CDR3 protein: CASSLNRNTEAFF
V gene: TRBV15; clone size: .; CDR3 protein: CATSRDRGTGVLGAFF
V gene: TRBV18; clone size: .; CDR3 protein: CASSPPLGTGGKEQFF
V gene: TRBV3-1/TRBV3-2; clone size: .; CDR3 protein: CASSQDRSNQPQHF
V gene: TRBV4-2; clone size: .; CDR3 protein: CASSQLDRNQPQHF
V gene: TRBV13; clone size: .; CDR3 protein: CASSLGQSGANVLTF
V gene: TRBV3-1/TRBV3-2; clone size: once; CDR3 protein: CASSTVGTEAFF
V gene: TRBV2; clone size: .; CDR3 protein: CASTPGGNIYEQYF
V gene: TRBV15; clone size: once; CDR3 protein: CATSRDGAKGAEQYF
V gene: TRBV27; clone size: once; CDR3 protein: CASRNRDSDYEQYF
V gene: TRBV7-6; clone size: few; CDR3 protein: CASSPEAASNQPQHF
V gene: TRBV5-1; clone size: once; CDR3 protein: CASSWNSPGQGPYEQYF
V gene: TRBV10-3; clone size: .; CDR3 protein: CAISETTTTPYNEQFF
V gene: TRBV3-1/TRBV3-2; clone size: .; CDR3 protein: CASSQDSGETGELFF
V gene: TRBV7-9; clone size: .; CDR3 protein: CASSPSGGMNTEAFF
V gene: TRBV28; clone size: .; CDR3 protein: CASSSGQIQETQYF
V gene: TRBV4-1; clone size: once; CDR3 protein: CASSPTGGEETQYF
V gene: TRBV13; clone size: .; CDR3 protein: CASSSKWRGGTDTQYF
V gene: TRBV6-5; clone size: .; CDR3 protein: CASSYRGQGYEQYF
V gene: TRBV19; clone size: .; CDR3 protein: CASMSLSGADTQYF
V gene: TRBV6-5; clone size: once; CDR3 protein: CASRRTGIYEQYF
V gene: TRBV28; clone size: .; CDR3 protein: CASRPTSPPDTQYF
V gene: TRBV4-1; clone size: .; CDR3 protein: CASSQVYPPGVKSQTEAFF